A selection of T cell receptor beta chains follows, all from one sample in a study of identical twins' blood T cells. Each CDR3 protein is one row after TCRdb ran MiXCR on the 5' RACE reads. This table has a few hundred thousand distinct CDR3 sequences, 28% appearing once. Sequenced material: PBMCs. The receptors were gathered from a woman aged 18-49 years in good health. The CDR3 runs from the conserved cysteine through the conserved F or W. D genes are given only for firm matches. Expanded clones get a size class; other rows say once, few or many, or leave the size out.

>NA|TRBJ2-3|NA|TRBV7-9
CASSPTHYTSTDTQYF
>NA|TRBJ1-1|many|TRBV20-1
CSARTLGFNTEAFF
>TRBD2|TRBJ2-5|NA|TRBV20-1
CSASAGGGETQYF
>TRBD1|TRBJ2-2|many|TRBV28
CASTVTGPGELFF
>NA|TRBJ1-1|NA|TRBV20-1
CSAGRQEGFTEAFF
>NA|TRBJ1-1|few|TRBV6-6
CASSYRDLMNTEAFF
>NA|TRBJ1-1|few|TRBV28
CASTTPLGRLNTEAFF
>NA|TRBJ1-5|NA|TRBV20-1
CSASSGYSNQPQHF
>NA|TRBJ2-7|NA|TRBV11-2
CASSSIRNYEQYF
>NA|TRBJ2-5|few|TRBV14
CASSSNQETQYF
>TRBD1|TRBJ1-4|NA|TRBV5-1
CASSADRVIGEKLFF
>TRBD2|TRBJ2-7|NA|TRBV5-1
CASSTIAGGFYEQYF
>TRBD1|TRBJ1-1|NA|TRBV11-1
CASRPTDRGCTEAFF
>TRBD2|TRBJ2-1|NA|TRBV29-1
CSAIVGTSGRGEQFF
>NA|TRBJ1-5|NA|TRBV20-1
CSARVGSSNQPQHF
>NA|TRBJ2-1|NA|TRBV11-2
CASSPIGVGGNEQFF
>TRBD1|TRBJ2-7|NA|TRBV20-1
CSARDSYEQYF
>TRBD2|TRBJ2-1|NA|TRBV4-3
CASCSGLGLEAMEQFF
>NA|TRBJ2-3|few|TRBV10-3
CAISGRLSGDTQYF
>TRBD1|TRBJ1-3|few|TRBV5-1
CASSPWARGSGTFSGNTIYF
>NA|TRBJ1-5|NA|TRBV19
CASSFPSSSQPQHF
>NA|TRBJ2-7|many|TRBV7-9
CASSNGYEQYF
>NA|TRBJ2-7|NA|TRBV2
CASSGDVSEQYF
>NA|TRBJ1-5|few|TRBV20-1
CSARDGGRRNQPQHF
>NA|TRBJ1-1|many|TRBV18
CASSLGGGRLNTEAFF
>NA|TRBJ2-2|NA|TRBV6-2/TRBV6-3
CASSYDDTGELFF
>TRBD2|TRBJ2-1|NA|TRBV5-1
CASSLIAGASNEQFF
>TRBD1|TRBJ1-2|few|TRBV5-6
CASSTGTGSLYGYTF
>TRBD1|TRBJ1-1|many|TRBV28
CASGTGLGDTEAFF
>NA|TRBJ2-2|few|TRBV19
CASRETVNTGELFF
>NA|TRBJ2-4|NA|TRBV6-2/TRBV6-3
CASSHSNRVVKNIQYF
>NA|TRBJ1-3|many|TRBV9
CASSVALGSSGNTIYF
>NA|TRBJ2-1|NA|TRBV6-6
CVSSYPGYQSNEQFF
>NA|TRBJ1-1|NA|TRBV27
CASQTGGAEAFF
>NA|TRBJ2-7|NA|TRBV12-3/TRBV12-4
CASSLRPSYEQYF
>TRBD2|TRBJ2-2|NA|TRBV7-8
CASSQTGTRGVTGELFF
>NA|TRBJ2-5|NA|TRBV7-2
CASSSYILAGSETQYF
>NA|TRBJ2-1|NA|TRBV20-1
CSAPTTNEQFF
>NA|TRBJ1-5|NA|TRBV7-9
CASSPALGGNQPQHF
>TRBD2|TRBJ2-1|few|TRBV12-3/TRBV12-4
CASTRENFNEQFF
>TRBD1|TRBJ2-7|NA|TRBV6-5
CASSYFGTGGAEQYF
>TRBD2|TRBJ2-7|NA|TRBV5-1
CASRERDYISYEQYF
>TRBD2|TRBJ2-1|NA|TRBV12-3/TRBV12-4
CASRSTSGSHNEQFF
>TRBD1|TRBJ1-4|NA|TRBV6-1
CASSEARTGHEKLFF
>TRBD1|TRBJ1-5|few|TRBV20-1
CSARGPGQDNQPQHF